This paragraph covers one TCR beta chain sequence. Antigen unknown. The data are from a study of cytomegalovirus exposure and HLA in healthy donors. Trimming took off 4 bases at V and 3 bases at J, with 10 bases between the two ends. CDR1 and CDR2 from the germline V gene are SGHDN and FVKESK. The CDR3 is 13 residues long. 13 Jbeta primers and 60 Vbeta primers were used for the PCR. Profiling relied on immunoSEQ multiplex PCR, and the TCRdb table lists in-frame clones only, not all of them. Among approximately 220,000 clones listed, around 79% were seen once. Study results and caveats: According to an earlier analysis, most TCR beta V segments yielded productive rearrangements about 87% or about 30% of the time. The HLA-A and HLA-B alleles of most subjects were reportedly predicted accurately from TCR beta sequences. With high specificity and sensitivity, the classifier reportedly diagnosed cytomegalovirus status.

The TCR was taken from a girl aged 2 to 10 in good health and CMV-seronegative. Sequences were obtained from PBMCs. The chain couples TRBV14 to TRBJ2-7; no definite D call. The CDR3 DNA sequence: TGTGCCAGCAGCCGCGCCCCTTACTACGAGCAGTACTTC. The encoded protein is CASSRAPYYEQYF.